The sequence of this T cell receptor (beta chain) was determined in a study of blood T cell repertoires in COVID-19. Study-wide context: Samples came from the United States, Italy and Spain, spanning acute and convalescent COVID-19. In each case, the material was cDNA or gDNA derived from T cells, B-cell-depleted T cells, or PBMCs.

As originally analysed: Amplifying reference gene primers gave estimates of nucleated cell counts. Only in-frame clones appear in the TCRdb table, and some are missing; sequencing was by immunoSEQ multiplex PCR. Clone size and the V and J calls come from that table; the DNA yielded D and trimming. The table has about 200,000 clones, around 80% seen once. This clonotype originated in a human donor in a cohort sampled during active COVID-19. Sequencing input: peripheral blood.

CDR3 nucleotide sequence: TGTGCCAGCAGCTTGGGCTATAGCAATCAGCCCCAGCATTTT. Translated, it gives CASSLGYSNQPQHF. This chain links TRBV7-9 with TRBJ1-5; D unresolved. The V and J ends lost 3 bases and 0 bases respectively, with 6 bases between them. CDR3 size: 14 residues. Germline assignment: CDR1 SEHNR and CDR2 FQNEAQ (reference sequence).